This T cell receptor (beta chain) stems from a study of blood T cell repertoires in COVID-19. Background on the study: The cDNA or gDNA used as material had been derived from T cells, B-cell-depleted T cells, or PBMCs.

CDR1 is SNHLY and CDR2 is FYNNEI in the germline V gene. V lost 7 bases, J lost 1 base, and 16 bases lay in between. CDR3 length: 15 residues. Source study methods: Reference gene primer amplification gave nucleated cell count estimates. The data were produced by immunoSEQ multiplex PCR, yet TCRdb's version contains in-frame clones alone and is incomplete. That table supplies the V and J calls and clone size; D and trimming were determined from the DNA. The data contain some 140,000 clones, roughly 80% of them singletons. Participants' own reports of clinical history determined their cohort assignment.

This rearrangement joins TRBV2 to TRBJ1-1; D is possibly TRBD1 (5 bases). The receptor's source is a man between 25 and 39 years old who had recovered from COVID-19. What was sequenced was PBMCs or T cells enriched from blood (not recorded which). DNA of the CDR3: TGTGCCAGCACGGGCAGGGCAAACACGAACACTGAAGCTTTCTTT. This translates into CASTGRANTNTEAFF.